A selection of T cell receptor beta chains follows, all from one sample in a study of T cell repertoires and HLA-DP antigens. Here immunoSEQ multiplex PCR was the method, and the copy in TCRdb shows in-frame clones only, minus some. The sample records over 60,000 clones, 80% being singletons. These receptors have no known antigen. Sequenced: CD4+ T cells from PBMCs. All receptors come from a man aged 60-69 years in good health and CMV-seronegative. Each CDR3 is given with its conserved first and last residue. The D gene is left open where the match is weak. Clone sizes are given selectively: once, few, many, or a class where the clone is expanded.

cdr3_nt	cdr3_aa	d_call	clone_size	j_call	v_call
TGCGCCAGCAGCGGCACAGGGGGCAGCGTCGAGCAGTACTTC	CASSGTGGSVEQYF	TRBD1	NA	TRBJ2-7	TRBV5-1
TGCGCCAGCAGTCGTCGGCCCCAAGAGACCCAGTACTTC	CASSRRPQETQYF	NA	NA	TRBJ2-5	TRBV10-2
TGTGCCAGTAGTATAAAGGGTACGAACACTGAAGCTTTCTTT	CASSIKGTNTEAFF	NA	NA	TRBJ1-1	TRBV19
TGTGCCAGCAGCGTAGGGGGGGCCAGCGGGAGTAGCACAGATACGCAGTATTTT	CASSVGGASGSSTDTQYF	TRBD2	NA	TRBJ2-3	TRBV9
TGTGCCAGCAGCTTGGACAGTGACTATGGCTACACCTTC	CASSLDSDYGYTF	NA	NA	TRBJ1-2	TRBV5-6
TGTGCCAGCAGCCACGCCCGGGACAGCTACGAGCAGTACTTC	CASSHARDSYEQYF	TRBD1	NA	TRBJ2-7	TRBV27
TGTGCCAGCAGTTACTTTCTCCAAGAGACCCAGTACTTC	CASSYFLQETQYF	NA	NA	TRBJ2-5	TRBV6-5
TGTGCCAGCAGCCCCCAAACAGGAACCATGAACACTGAAGCTTTCTTT	CASSPQTGTMNTEAFF	NA	NA	TRBJ1-1	TRBV7-8
TGTGCCAGCAGTGGGGGCGTCGGCAATCAGCCCCAGCATTTT	CASSGGVGNQPQHF	NA	NA	TRBJ1-5	TRBV9
TGTGCCAGCTCACCGCAACTTCAGTCGACCTCTAACTATGGCTACACCTTC	CASSPQLQSTSNYGYTF	NA	NA	TRBJ1-2	TRBV18
TGTGCCAGCAGTTCCGACTACTACAATGAGCAGTTCTTC	CASSSDYYNEQFF	NA	NA	TRBJ2-1	TRBV28
TGTGCCAGCAGCCAAGACGTCGGGACTAGGGGATACAATGAGCAGTTCTTC	CASSQDVGTRGYNEQFF	TRBD2	NA	TRBJ2-1	TRBV4-2
TGTGCCTGGAGTCCGCCTGGCTCCTACGAGCAGTACTTC	CAWSPPGSYEQYF	NA	once	TRBJ2-7	TRBV30
TGTGCCAGCAACCAAGGACAGGGGGTGAATGAGCAGTTCTTC	CASNQGQGVNEQFF	TRBD1	NA	TRBJ2-1	TRBV6-6
TGTGCCAGCAGCCGTGGACTAGCGGGATCCTCCTACAATGAGCAGTTCTTC	CASSRGLAGSSYNEQFF	TRBD2	NA	TRBJ2-1	TRBV7-2
TGCGCCAGCACCTCGGGGGCCTACAACAGCTCCTACGAGCAGTACTTC	CASTSGAYNSSYEQYF	NA	NA	TRBJ2-7	TRBV5-1
TGCGCCAGCAGCTTGGAACAGGAGCAGTACTTC	CASSLEQEQYF	NA	NA	TRBJ2-7	TRBV5-1
TGCGCCAGCAGCCAAGATTCGGGAGGGCAGGGCTGGCGACTGTTTTTT	CASSQDSGGQGWRLFF	NA	NA	TRBJ1-4	TRBV4-3
TGTGCCAGCAGCTCTCCTCACGCGGGAGGTGAAGCTTTCTTT	CASSSPHAGGEAFF	NA	NA	TRBJ1-1	TRBV6-5
TGTGCCAGCAGCGACGGGACATACAACACCGGGGAGCTGTTTTTT	CASSDGTYNTGELFF	NA	once	TRBJ2-2	TRBV9
TGTGCCAGCAGCTCAGCCATTCTAGCCTCCTACAATGAGCAGTTCTTC	CASSSAILASYNEQFF	NA	NA	TRBJ2-1	TRBV9
TGTGCCACAAGAATTACAGGAGTAGCTAACTATGGCTACACCTTC	CATRITGVANYGYTF	NA	NA	TRBJ1-2	TRBV10-3
TGTGCCAGCAGTAGGGCCTGGATAGTCAATGAAAAACTGTTTTTT	CASSRAWIVNEKLFF	NA	NA	TRBJ1-4	TRBV27
TGTGCCAGCAGGGACAGGAGAAACACTGAAGCTTTCTTT	CASRDRRNTEAFF	TRBD1	NA	TRBJ1-1	TRBV6-5
TGCGCCAGCAGCTTGGCCCCTAGCGGGCAAGAGACCCAGTACTTC	CASSLAPSGQETQYF	TRBD2	NA	TRBJ2-5	TRBV5-1
TGTGCCAGTACCCACTCCAGGCCCCTCTATTATGGCTACACCTTC	CASTHSRPLYYGYTF	NA	NA	TRBJ1-2	TRBV19
TGTGCCAGCAGTGAAGAAGGGACGGTCTATAGCAATCAGCCCCAGCATTTT	CASSEEGTVYSNQPQHF	NA	NA	TRBJ1-5	TRBV6-1
TGTGCCATCAGTGACACTATCTCTGGAAACACCATATATTTT	CAISDTISGNTIYF	NA	NA	TRBJ1-3	TRBV10-3
TGCGCCAGCAGACAGGGGGCGATCGGCTATGGCTACACCTTC	CASRQGAIGYGYTF	TRBD1	NA	TRBJ1-2	TRBV10-2
TGTGCCAGCAGTTTAAAGGGACAGGGTACCCGGGAGCAGTACTTC	CASSLKGQGTREQYF	TRBD1	NA	TRBJ2-7	TRBV7-2
TGTGCCACCAAGGTCCCTAGCGGGGGCAATGAGCAGTTCTTC	CATKVPSGGNEQFF	TRBD2	NA	TRBJ2-1	TRBV6-5
TGTGCCAGCAAGGGGGACAGAACGACCTACGAGCAGTACTTC	CASKGDRTTYEQYF	TRBD1	NA	TRBJ2-7	TRBV2
TGTGCCAGCAGCGCGAGCAACTACGAGCAGTACTTC	CASSASNYEQYF	NA	NA	TRBJ2-7	TRBV7-2
TGTGCCAGCAGCTTGGCCCCCGCGGGACCGGACAATGAGCAGTTCTTC	CASSLAPAGPDNEQFF	NA	NA	TRBJ2-1	TRBV7-2
TGTGCCAGCCACCTGGAGGTGAACACTGAAGCTTTCTTT	CASHLEVNTEAFF	NA	NA	TRBJ1-1	TRBV6-1
TGTGCCAGCAGGAGTTACAATGAGCAGTTCTTC	CASRSYNEQFF	NA	NA	TRBJ2-1	TRBV2
TGCGCCAGCAGCCACCGGGACGGAATCTCCGGCTACACCTTC	CASSHRDGISGYTF	NA	NA	TRBJ1-2	TRBV4-3
TGTGCCAGCAGCTTAGTGAGCACAGGCAACGAGCAGTACTTC	CASSLVSTGNEQYF	NA	NA	TRBJ2-7	TRBV7-2
TGTGCCAGCTCACCACTGTCGGCGGGGGGGGCCGTTAGTCCGTTCTTC	CASSPLSAGGAVSPFF	TRBD2	once	TRBJ2-1	TRBV18
TGTGCCAGCAGCCGCGACAGGGCGAACACTGAAGCTTTCTTT	CASSRDRANTEAFF	TRBD1	NA	TRBJ1-1	TRBV6-6
TGTGCCAGCAGCATCGACAGCATCGGGGCCAAAAACATTCAGTACTTC	CASSIDSIGAKNIQYF	NA	NA	TRBJ2-4	TRBV7-2